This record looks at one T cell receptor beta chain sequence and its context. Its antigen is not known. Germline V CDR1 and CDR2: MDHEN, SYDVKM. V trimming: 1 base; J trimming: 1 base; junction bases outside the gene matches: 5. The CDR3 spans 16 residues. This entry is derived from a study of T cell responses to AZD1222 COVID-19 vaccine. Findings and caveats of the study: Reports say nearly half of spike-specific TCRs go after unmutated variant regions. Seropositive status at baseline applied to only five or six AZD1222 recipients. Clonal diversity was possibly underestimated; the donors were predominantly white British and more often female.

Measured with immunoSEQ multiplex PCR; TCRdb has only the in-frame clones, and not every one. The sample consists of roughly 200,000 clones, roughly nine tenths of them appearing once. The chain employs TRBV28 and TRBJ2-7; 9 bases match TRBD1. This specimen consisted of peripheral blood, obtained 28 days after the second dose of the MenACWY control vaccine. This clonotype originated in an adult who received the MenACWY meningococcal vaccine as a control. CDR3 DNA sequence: TGTGCCAGCAGTTTATCTCGGGACAGGGCGTCCTACGAGCAGTACTTC. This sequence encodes CASSLSRDRASYEQYF.